This entry lists 22 T cell receptor beta chains sequenced from one sample in a study of T cell repertoires in cytomegalovirus infection. TCRdb re-called the reads through MiXCR, storing one row per CDR3 protein. The top ten clones hold under 30% of a sample with about 180,000 distinct CDR3 sequences, 15% to 20% of them seen once. Sequenced sample: CD8+ T cells from PBMCs. The receptors derive from a human donor in good health (CMV status not recorded). Some clones in this sample may be carry-over from other donors' samples.

This clonotype appeared a few times. J is TRBJ2-7 and V is TRBV12-3 or TRBV12-4, with D hard to call. V shed 1 base and J shed 6 bases, with 10 bases lying between them. The CDR3 covers 13 residues. CDR3 in amino acids: CASSLGAQFEQYF. DNA of the CDR3: TGTGCCAGCAGTTTAGGGGCACAGTTCGAGCAGTACTTC.

This clonotype was recorded a few times. The V call is TRBV25-1, the J call TRBJ2-7; 9 positions agree with TRBD1. Germline lookup yields CDR1 MGHDK and CDR2 SYGVNS. This CDR3 comprises 15 residues. J was trimmed by 2 bases and V by 3 bases; bases with no gene match: 5. CDR3 sequence: CASSDPRTGAYEQYF. The DNA of the CDR3 is TGTGCCAGCAGTGACCCAAGGACAGGGGCCTACGAGCAGTACTTC.

CDR3 DNA sequence: TGTGCCAGCTCGTTCGACGGGGATGAGCAGTTCTTC. Translated: CASSFDGDEQFF. The rearrangement joins TRBV7-2 to TRBJ2-1, with D perhaps TRBD2 (5 bases). Germline V gene data show CDR1 as SGHTA and CDR2 as FQGNSA. The CDR3 extends over 12 amino acids. Trimming cost V 8 bases and J 8 bases, with 13 bases left between them.

Many counts were recorded for this clonotype. The CDR3 here is CASSPTGQTGELFF. In DNA form, the CDR3 reads TGTGCCAGCAGCCCCACCGGACAGACCGGGGAGCTGTTTTTT. The chain links TRBV7-6 to TRBJ2-2; D might be TRBD1 (6 bases). The CDR3 runs to 14 residues. V gave up 5 bases and J gave up 5 bases, with 12 bases separating them. In germline, CDR1 is SGHVS, CDR2 FNYEAQ.

The J gene is TRBJ1-5, the V gene TRBV9, with D hard to call. Germline lookup yields CDR1 SGDLS and CDR2 YYNGEE. This CDR3 is 14 amino acids long. V was shortened by 0 bases and J by 0 bases, with 4 bases between the two germline ends. The CDR3 reads CASSVGDSNQPQHF. The CDR3, as DNA: TGTGCCAGCAGCGTAGGGGATAGCAATCAGCCCCAGCATTTT. The variable domain in full, with the rest retrieved from reference TRBV9 and TRBJ1-5, is DSGVTQTPKHLITATGQRVTLRCSPRSGDLSVYWYQQSLDQGLQFLIQYYNGEERAKGNILERFSAQQFPDLHSELNLSSLELGDSALYFCASSVGDSNQPQHFGDGTRLSIL.

The chain has TRBV5-8 and TRBJ1-6; maybe TRBD1 (5 bases). The V gene's germline CDR1 is SGHTS and CDR2 YDEGEE. Trimming pared 2 bases from V and 5 bases from J, leaving 14 bases between. The CDR3 runs 16 residues. This chain's CDR3 is CASSFLGRRDNSPLHF. The CDR3 DNA is TGTGCCAGCAGCTTTTTGGGGCGCAGGGATAATTCACCCCTCCACTTT.

This clonotype was detected a few times. V is TRBV7-8 and J is TRBJ2-3, with D perhaps given as TRBD1 or TRBD2 (5 bases each). This CDR3 spans 15 amino acids. V was shortened by 5 bases and J by 6 bases, with 18 bases between the two germline ends. CDR1 is SGHVS, CDR2 FQNEAQ, per germline. CDR3 loop: CASSGGPTLEDTQYF. The DNA for the CDR3 is TGTGCCAGCAGCGGGGGACCTACGTTGGAGGATACGCAGTATTTT.

This clonotype was seen a few times. The chain has TRBV18 and TRBJ2-6; no firm D call. The germline V and J ends were trimmed by 3 bases and 1 base, with 4 bases remaining between them. The CDR3 runs to 14 residues. Per the germline V gene, CDR1 is KGHSH and CDR2 is LQKENI. The CDR3 DNA reads TGTGCCAGCTCACCTGGTTCTGGGGCCAACGTCCTGACTTTC. It encodes CASSPGSGANVLTF.

The genes are TRBV7-2 and TRBJ2-3; 8 positions match TRBD2. V lost 5 bases to trimming and J lost 6 bases; unmatched junction nucleotides: 10. The CDR3 length is 15 residues. Germline V gives CDR1 SGHTA, CDR2 FQGNSA. CDR3 sequence (DNA): TGTGCCAGCAGCGTAACTGGCGGGAGGTACGATACGCAGTATTTT. Protein product: CASSVTGGRYDTQYF. Combining the CDR3 with reference TRBV7-2 and TRBJ2-3 gives the whole variable domain GAGVSQSPSNKVTEKGKDVELRCDPISGHTALYWYRQSLGQGLEFLIYFQGNSAPDKSGLPSDRFSAERTGGSVSTLTIQRTQQEDSAVYLCASSVTGGRYDTQYFGPGTRLTVL.

The V gene is TRBV7-4, the J gene TRBJ1-5; tentatively, D is TRBD1 (5 bases). CDR1 SGHVT and CDR2 SQSDAQ come from the germline V gene. The CDR3 runs to 17 residues. V shed 5 bases and J shed 6 bases, with 23 bases lying between them. CDR3 sequence (DNA): TGTGCCAGCAGCCTGTACCCGGCGGGGGGGTGTTTTCAGCCCCAGCATTTT. Its translation: CASSLYPAGGCFQPQHF.

The V call is TRBV12-3 or TRBV12-4, the J call TRBJ2-7; D unresolved. The CDR3 is 17 amino acids. Trimming cost V 4 bases and J 2 bases, with 21 bases left between them. The DNA of the CDR3 is TGTGCCAGCAGTTCCACAGCAACTCGATCCCCAACCTACGAGCAGTACTTC. This sequence encodes CASSSTATRSPTYEQYF.

This clonotype was observed a handful of times. This chain links TRBV28 with TRBJ1-1; a possible D gene is TRBD1 (6 bases). CDR3 length: 14 amino acids. The germline V gene encodes CDR1 MDHEN and CDR2 SYDVKM. V lost 3 bases, J lost 5 bases, and 13 bases lay in between. The CDR3 bases are TGTGCCAGCAGTTTGGGGGGGCTTGGAACTGAAGCTTTCTTT. It codes for CASSLGGLGTEAFF.

The sample holds a few counts of this clonotype. The genes are TRBV6-5 and TRBJ2-2; TRBD1 matches at 10 bases. There are 15 residues in the CDR3. Trimming took 7 bases from V and 2 from J; bases not matched to a gene: 4. The germline V gene has CDR1 MNHEY and CDR2 SVGAGI. CDR3 protein: CASTPTGGNTGELFF. Here the CDR3 DNA reads TGTGCCAGCACTCCGACAGGGGGCAACACCGGGGAGCTGTTTTTT.

This clonotype was seen a few times. The chain has TRBV7-6 and TRBJ2-1; 7 bases match TRBD2. This CDR3 is built from 19 residues. The J segment lost 2 bases and the V segment lost 1 base, leaving 14 bases of the junction unmatched. Germline loops: CDR1 SGHVS, CDR2 FNYEAQ. The CDR3 protein is CASSLGWLASGPPYNEQFF. CDR3 DNA sequence: TGTGCCAGCAGCTTAGGTTGGTTGGCTAGCGGTCCCCCCTACAATGAGCAGTTCTTC.

The chain links TRBV20-1 to TRBJ2-1; D remains unclear. CDR1 is DFQATT and CDR2 is SNEGSKA in the germline V gene (reference sequence). This CDR3 contains 11 residues. The germline V and J ends were trimmed by 6 bases and 7 bases, with 10 bases remaining between them. The CDR3 spells CSARSVNEQFF. CDR3 nucleotides: TGCAGTGCCCGCTCAGTTAATGAGCAGTTCTTC.

The V gene is TRBV6-2 or TRBV6-3, the J gene TRBJ2-5; TRBD2 aligns across 8 bases. The trim removed 5 bases at V and 13 bases at J, leaving 18 bases unmatched. CDR1 MNHEY and CDR2 SVGEGT come from the germline V gene. The CDR3 extends over 15 amino acids. The CDR3 DNA follows: TGTGCCAGCAGTCCCCGGGAGGGGCGGGGGCCCCCTCGGTACTTC. Its protein is CASSPREGRGPPRYF.

This clonotype appeared a few times. The CDR3 loop reads CAWQRGAEQYF. In nucleotides, the CDR3 is TGTGCCTGGCAAAGGGGAGCCGAGCAGTACTTC. This rearrangement joins TRBV30 to TRBJ2-7; D is possibly TRBD1 or TRBD2 (5 bases each). The CDR3 runs 11 residues. The V gene lost 5 bases and the J gene lost 6 bases, with 11 bases spanning the gap. Per the germline V gene, CDR1 is GTSNPN and CDR2 is SVGIG (reference sequence).

The rearrangement joins TRBV6-2 or TRBV6-3 to TRBJ2-7; 12 nucleotides line up with TRBD2. There are 14 residues in the CDR3. Germline CDR1 is MNHEY and CDR2 is SVGEGT. Trimming took 11 bases from V and 4 from J; bases not matched to a gene: 9. This CDR3 is CARRFGTSGYEQYF. CDR3 coding DNA: TGTGCCCGCCGTTTCGGGACTAGCGGGTACGAGCAGTACTTC.

This chain links TRBV7-3 with TRBJ2-1; the D is unclear. V shed 1 base and J shed 8 bases, with 6 bases lying between them. From germline, CDR1 is SGHTA and CDR2 FQGTGA. This CDR3 comprises 12 residues. The CDR3 DNA reads as TGTGCCAGCAGCTTAATATATGATGAGCAGTTCTTC. Its translation: CASSLIYDEQFF.

This clonotype has a count of ten or more. The CDR3, as DNA: TGTGCCAGCAGCCCGCCAGGGGCAAGCTCCTACAATGAGCAGTTCTTC. This translates into CASSPPGASSYNEQFF. The rearrangement joins TRBV7-8 to TRBJ2-1; tentative D call: TRBD1 (6 bases). Per germline, CDR1 SGHVS and CDR2 FQNEAQ. Trimming pared 5 bases from V and 0 bases from J, leaving 14 bases between. This CDR3 region has 16 residues.

The chain recombines TRBV24-1 with TRBJ2-1; 12 bases line up with TRBD1. The V gene end was trimmed by 5 bases and the J gene end by 9 bases; junction bases not matched to a gene: 10. The CDR3 is made up of 16 amino acids. The germline gives CDR1 KGHDR, CDR2 SFDVKD. DNA for the CDR3: TGTGCCACCAGTGGGACGGGACAGGGGGCGCCAGGTGAGCAGTTCTTC. It specifies CATSGTGQGAPGEQFF.

This clonotype has only a few counts. This chain joins TRBV7-8 and TRBJ1-2; 7 nucleotides match TRBD1. V trimming: 5 bases; J trimming: 6 bases; junction bases outside the gene matches: 9. The CDR3 is made up of 14 amino acids. Germline V gene lookup returns CDR1 SGHVS and CDR2 FQNEAQ. This CDR3 is CASSPGGGGDGYTF. CDR3 nucleotide sequence: TGTGCCAGCAGCCCAGGGGGGGGCGGTGATGGCTACACCTTC.